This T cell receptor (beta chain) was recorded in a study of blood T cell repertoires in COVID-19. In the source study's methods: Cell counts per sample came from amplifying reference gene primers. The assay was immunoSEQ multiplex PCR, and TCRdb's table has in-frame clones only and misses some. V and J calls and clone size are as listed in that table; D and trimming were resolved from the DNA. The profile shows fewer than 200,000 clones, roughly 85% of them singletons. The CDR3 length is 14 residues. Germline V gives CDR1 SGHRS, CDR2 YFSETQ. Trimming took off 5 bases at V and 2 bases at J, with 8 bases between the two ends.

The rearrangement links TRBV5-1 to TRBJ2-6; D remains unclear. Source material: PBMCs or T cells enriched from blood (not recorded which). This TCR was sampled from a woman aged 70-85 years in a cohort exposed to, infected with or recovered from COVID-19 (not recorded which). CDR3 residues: CASSSTAGANVLTF. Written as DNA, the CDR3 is TGCGCCAGCAGTTCGACTGCTGGGGCCAACGTCCTGACTTTC.